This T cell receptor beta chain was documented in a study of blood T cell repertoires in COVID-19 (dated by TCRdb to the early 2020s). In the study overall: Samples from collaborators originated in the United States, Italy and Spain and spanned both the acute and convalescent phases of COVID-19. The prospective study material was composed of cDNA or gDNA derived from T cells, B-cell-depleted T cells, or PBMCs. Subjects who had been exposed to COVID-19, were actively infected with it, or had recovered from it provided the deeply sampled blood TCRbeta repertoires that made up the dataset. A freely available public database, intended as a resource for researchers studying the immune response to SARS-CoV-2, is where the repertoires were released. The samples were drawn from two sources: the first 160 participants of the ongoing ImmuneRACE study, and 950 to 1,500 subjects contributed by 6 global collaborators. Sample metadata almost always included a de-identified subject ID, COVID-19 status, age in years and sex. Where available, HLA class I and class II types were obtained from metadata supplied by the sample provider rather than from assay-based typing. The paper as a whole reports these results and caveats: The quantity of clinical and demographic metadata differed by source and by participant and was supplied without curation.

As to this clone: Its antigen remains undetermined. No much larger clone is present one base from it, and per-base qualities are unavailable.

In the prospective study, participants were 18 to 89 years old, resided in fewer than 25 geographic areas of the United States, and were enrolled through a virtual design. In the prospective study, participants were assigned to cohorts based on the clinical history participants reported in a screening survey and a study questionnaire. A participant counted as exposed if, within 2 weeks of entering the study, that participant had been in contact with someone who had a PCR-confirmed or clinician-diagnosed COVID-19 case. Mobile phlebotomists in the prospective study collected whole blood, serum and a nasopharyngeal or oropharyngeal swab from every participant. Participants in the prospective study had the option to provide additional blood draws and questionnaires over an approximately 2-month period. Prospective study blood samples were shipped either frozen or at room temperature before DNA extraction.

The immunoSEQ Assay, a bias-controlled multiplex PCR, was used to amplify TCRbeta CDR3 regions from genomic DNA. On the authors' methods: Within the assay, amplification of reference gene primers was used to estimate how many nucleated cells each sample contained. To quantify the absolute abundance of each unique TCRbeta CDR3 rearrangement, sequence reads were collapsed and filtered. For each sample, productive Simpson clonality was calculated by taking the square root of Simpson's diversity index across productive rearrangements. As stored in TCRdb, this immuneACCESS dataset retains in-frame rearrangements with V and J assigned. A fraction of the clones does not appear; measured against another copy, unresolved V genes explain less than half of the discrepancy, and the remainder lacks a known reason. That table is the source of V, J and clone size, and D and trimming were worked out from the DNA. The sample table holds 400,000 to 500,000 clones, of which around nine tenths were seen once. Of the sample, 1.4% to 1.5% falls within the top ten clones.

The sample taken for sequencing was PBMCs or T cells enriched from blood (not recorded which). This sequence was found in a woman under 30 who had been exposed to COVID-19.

The CDR3 amino acid sequence is: CASSSPYSGQLYNEQFF. The DNA sequence is TGTGCCAGCAGCTCCCCTTACTCTGGACAACTATACAATGAGCAGTTCTTC. Here the chain combines TRBV7-9 and TRBJ2-1; possibly the D gene is TRBD1, per 5 matching bases. Looking up the germline V gene (reference sequence) yields CDR1 SEHNR and CDR2 FQNEAQ. V is pared back by 4 bases and J by 4 bases, with 20 bases lying between the germline termini. The CDR3 runs 17 amino acids, cysteine and phenylalanine included. Of the read, only the CDR3 DNA is kept; its 51 bases are in frame from base 1.